A selection of T cell receptor beta chains follows, all from one sample in a study of cytomegalovirus exposure and HLA in healthy donors. Here immunoSEQ multiplex PCR was the method, and the copy in TCRdb shows in-frame clones only, minus some. The sample lists about 120,000 clones, 55% to 65% seen once, with more than 8.5% in the top ten. Sequenced: PBMCs. Source of these receptors: a middle-aged man in good health and CMV-seropositive. Each CDR3 is given with its conserved first and last residue. Each record gives: D gene, CDR3 length, V gene, J gene, CDR3 protein. The D gene is left open where the match is weak.

d_gene: NA; len: 14; v_gene: TRBV15; j_gene: TRBJ1-1; CDR3aa: CATSRAGLNTEAFF
d_gene: NA; len: 12; v_gene: TRBV29-1; j_gene: TRBJ1-2; CDR3aa: CSVESQNYGYTF
d_gene: NA; len: 13; v_gene: TRBV19; j_gene: TRBJ2-2; CDR3aa: CALETDNTGELFF
d_gene: TRBD2; len: 16; v_gene: TRBV7-3; j_gene: TRBJ2-3; CDR3aa: CASSQTSGGITDTQYF
d_gene: NA; len: 14; v_gene: TRBV7-8; j_gene: TRBJ1-1; CDR3aa: CASSSWGGDTEAFF
d_gene: TRBD1; len: 16; v_gene: TRBV27; j_gene: TRBJ1-2; CDR3aa: CASSTTGGPANYGYTF
d_gene: NA; len: 12; v_gene: TRBV30; j_gene: TRBJ1-2; CDR3aa: CALALGNYGYTF
d_gene: TRBD2; len: 16; v_gene: TRBV11-2; j_gene: TRBJ2-1; CDR3aa: CASSLASGRPYNEQFF
d_gene: NA; len: 13; v_gene: TRBV28; j_gene: TRBJ2-3; CDR3aa: CASNTAFTDTQYF
d_gene: TRBD2; len: 16; v_gene: TRBV4-1; j_gene: TRBJ2-5; CDR3aa: CASSHGRAGGGETQYF